The 13 T cell receptor beta chains presented below share a single source sample, sequenced in a study of T cell changes during pregnancy in multiple sclerosis. The repertoire was sequenced with immunoSEQ multiplex PCR; TCRdb's copy has only in-frame clones and lacks some. The table records 20,000 to 25,000 clones, more than 75% of them present only once. The input for sequencing was CD8+ T cells from peripheral blood mononuclear cells, taken before pregnancy. Receptor source: a female donor with multiple sclerosis, enrolled in a pregnancy study.

The V call is TRBV30, the J call TRBJ2-7; 7 positions match TRBD1. The CDR3 runs 13 residues. Germline CDR1 reads GTSNPN; CDR2 reads SVGIG (reference sequence). The junction had 11 bases not matched to a gene; V was cut back by 7 bases and J by 5 bases. The CDR3 sequence: CAYSGTVSHEQYF. CDR3 DNA: TGTGCCTACTCCGGGACAGTGAGCCACGAGCAGTACTTC.

There are a few counts of this clone. The chain couples TRBV4-1 to TRBJ1-1, with 8 bases that match TRBD1. The CDR3 extends over 13 amino acids. V was clipped by 6 bases and J by 2 bases; unmatched bases: 2. Germline V CDR1 and CDR2: MGHRA, YSYEKL. Here the CDR3 reads CASRDRVNTEAFF. The CDR3 bases are TGCGCCAGCAGGGACAGGGTCAACACTGAAGCTTTCTTT.

This clone was counted once. The genes are TRBV7-6 and TRBJ1-2; possibly TRBD1 for D (5 bases). Looked up from germline, CDR1 is SGHVS and CDR2 is FNYEAQ. Deletions cut 0 bases from V and 1 base from J, with 12 bases between. The CDR3 covers 16 residues. The CDR3 sequence: CASSLARGHNNYGYTF. The CDR3 DNA follows: TGTGCCAGCAGCTTAGCGAGAGGACACAATAACTATGGCTACACCTTC.

The chain employs TRBV5-1 and TRBJ2-2; 11 nucleotides line up with TRBD2. The CDR3 contains 15 residues. V dropped 0 bases and J dropped 10; count of bases not matched to a gene: 5. Germline CDR1 is SGHRS and CDR2 is YFSETQ. The CDR3 coding sequence is TGCGCCAGCAGCTTGGGACTAGCGGGATTGGAGGAGCTGTTTTTT. Its protein product is CASSLGLAGLEELFF.

The chain has TRBV2 and TRBJ1-5; the D gene is possibly TRBD1 (5 bases). From germline, CDR1 is SNHLY and CDR2 FYNNEI. Trimming took 4 bases from V and 1 from J, leaving 11 bases between them. The CDR3 loop spans 15 amino acids. CDR3 residues: CASSARTISNQPQHF. The DNA for the CDR3 is TGTGCCAGCAGTGCGCGGACAATCAGCAATCAGCCCCAGCATTTT. Drawing the rest from reference TRBV2 and TRBJ1-5, the complete variable domain is EPEVTQTPSHQVTQMGQEVILRCVPISNHLYFYWYRQILGQKVEFLVSFYNNEISEKSEIFDDQFSVERPDGSNFTLKIRSTKLEDSAMYFCASSARTISNQPQHFGDGTRLSIL.

This clone was detected a few times. This chain joins TRBV7-9 and TRBJ1-2; no definite D call. CDR1 is SEHNR, CDR2 FQNEAQ, per germline (reference sequence). The CDR3 has 15 amino acids. V lost 2 bases and J lost 4, with 14 bases in between. CDR3 amino acids: CASSLRPGELYGYTF. CDR3 DNA: TGTGCCAGCAGCTTAAGGCCAGGTGAGCTCTATGGCTACACCTTC.

The chain carries TRBV4-1 and TRBJ1-5; TRBD1 might be the D (5 bases). This CDR3 comprises 15 residues. CDR1 and CDR2 (germline): MGHRA, YSYEKL. V lost 3 bases to trimming and J lost 5 bases, with 14 bases between them. In DNA form, the CDR3 reads TGCGCCAGCAGCCAGGAGGGGCAGCTACATCAGCCCCAGCATTTT. Translating it yields CASSQEGQLHQPQHF.

The chain is built from TRBV2 and TRBJ2-2, with TRBD2 matching 12 bases. V lost 6 bases to trimming and J lost 4 bases; unmatched junction nucleotides: 12. CDR3 length equals 18 residues. Germline CDR1 reads SNHLY; CDR2 reads FYNNEI. The CDR3 is CASSDTTSGSSFTGELFF. CDR3 in DNA: TGTGCCAGCAGCGATACGACTAGCGGGAGTTCTTTCACCGGGGAGCTGTTTTTT.

V gene TRBV30 combines with J gene TRBJ2-1; tentatively, D is TRBD1 (6 bases). V was cut by 8 bases and J by 7 bases, with 15 bases left in between. Germline V CDR1 and CDR2: GTSNPN, SVGIG (reference sequence). The CDR3 is 12 residues long. CDR3 sequence: CARSGALNEQFF. In nucleotides, the CDR3 is TGTGCCAGATCAGGGGCCCTAAATGAGCAGTTCTTC.

J is TRBJ1-2 and V is TRBV7-9, with TRBD1 identical over 7 bases. Looked up from germline, CDR1 is SEHNR and CDR2 is FQNEAQ (reference sequence). V gave up 5 bases and J gave up 3 bases; unmatched junction bases: 3. This CDR3 region has 13 residues. The CDR3 DNA reads TGTGCCAGCAGCCCAACAGGGGACTATGGCTACACCTTC. The encoded protein is CASSPTGDYGYTF.

This rearrangement joins TRBV7-9 to TRBJ2-2; 7 bases are shared with TRBD1. Germline V gene data show CDR1 as SEHNR and CDR2 as FQNEAQ (reference sequence). This CDR3 region has 16 residues. J lost 5 bases, V lost 7 bases, and 13 bases had no gene match. The chain's CDR3 is CASNDPDRVGTGELFF. In DNA, the CDR3 is TGTGCCAGCAACGATCCCGACAGGGTAGGAACCGGGGAGCTGTTTTTT.

Notes on this clone: One end of the junction varies from germline; a read error may be responsible. The chain uses TRBV10-2 and TRBJ2-1; D not resolved. The CDR3 contains 14 residues. Per germline, CDR1 WSHSY and CDR2 SAAADI. The CDR3 region is CASSESSSYNEQFF. Written as DNA, the CDR3 is TGCGCCAGCAGCGAGTCCAGCTCCTACAATGAGCAGTTCTTC.

This clone is judged medium-sized. The chain uses TRBV6-4 and TRBJ2-3, with unresolved D. V gave up 2 bases and J gave up 0 bases, with 12 bases separating them. The CDR3 has 16 amino acids. Germline CDR1 and CDR2: MRHNA and SNTAGT. The CDR3: CASSDEAGRSTDTQYF. DNA for the CDR3: TGTGCCAGCAGTGACGAAGCAGGTCGTAGCACAGATACGCAGTATTTT.